This TCR beta chain was recovered during a study of cytomegalovirus exposure and HLA in healthy donors (TCRdb year 2017). Regarding the study in general: An earlier analysis of approximately 640 of the donors reported approximately 270 Gb of sequence data and around 110 million unique TCR beta sequences from about 180 million T cells. An early release that covered some 640 HLA-typed donors contained about 300 gigabases of sequencing data and around 85 million unique TCR sequences. The genetic ancestry cluster associated with self-reported Caucasian donors included roughly 84% of the roughly 380 genotyped donors. The aim of the study was to test whether cataloging public T cell receptors could identify signatures of past pathogen exposure. The study used immunosequencing to profile the T cell repertoires of 600 to 850 subjects and linked those repertoires to cytomegalovirus serostatus. Besides the first cohort of approximately 670 subjects, a separate validation cohort made up of around 120 different subjects was used. The study combined high-throughput TCR immunosequencing, statistical association of individual TCRs with disease status, and machine learning to predict cytomegalovirus infection status. A later analysis re-examined previously published TCR beta repertoires from more than 600 donors and added high-resolution HLA genotyping to investigate patterns of TCR occurrence. Rather than using new phenotypic data, the later analysis identified candidate immune exposures from TCR beta sequences and from how often those sequences occurred across donors. To decide whether each TCR beta V gene segment behaved as functional or pseudogenic, an earlier analysis of nearly 600 of the donors relied on high-throughput TCR beta sequencing. Donor age, sex, ethnicity and CMV serostatus were compiled alongside the repertoire data. Genome-wide SNP genotypes for about 65% of the 666 donors were used in a later genetic analysis, which treated that subset as a discovery cohort. Every discovery cohort repertoire had been produced on one sequencing platform. HLA typing included class I and class II loci at four-digit resolution. The number of donors typed differed by locus, with about 629-630 for A, B, C, DRB1 and DQB1, 522 for DQA1, approximately 570 for DPA1, and 400 to 490 for DPB1. Four to six DR-DQ haplotypes were handled as single units for association and clustering because linkage in the cohort was strong. Among about 360 genotyped donors of the cohort, an average of around 240,000 unique TCR beta nucleotide sequences were sequenced per donor, around 20% of them non-productive. Findings and caveats that apply to the study as a whole: A group of highly shared sequence variants was considered likely to be a technical artifact of the sequencing pipeline. A later genetic analysis associated a missense DCLRE1C variant with V-gene and J-gene trimming of TCR beta chains, and an independent cohort replicated the association. The earlier analysis of nearly 600 of the donors excluded approximately 17 rarely observed V segments, including chromosome 9 orphons, because counts were too low. HLA typing was unavailable for some donors at each locus, so association tests used only the typed subset. A further reported finding was that TCR beta sequences accurately predicted the HLA-A and HLA-B alleles for most subjects in the first cohort. A later analysis associated roughly 17,000 TCR beta sequences with specific HLA alleles at a false discovery rate of 0.05. In an earlier analysis of approximately 590 of the donors, most TCR beta V segments appeared in productive rearrangements about 87% or about 30% of the time, broadly matching IMGT annotations. A later analysis found that most CMV-associated TCR beta chains appeared HLA-restricted, with HLA associations seemingly driven largely by CMV exposure. Only TCR beta chains were sequenced in this cohort, and the absence of alpha or paired-chain data limited detectable features. In a later analysis, HLA-associated TCR beta chains showed more clonal expansion and lower generation probabilities than non-associated chains that were equally common. Immune exposure information for the cohort was limited to CMV serostatus. Because the 87-base-pair reads could not distinguish some IMGT-functional V segments, including TRBV6-2 and TRBV6-3, those segments were excluded. Compared with the approximately 700-donor mean, donors in an Asian-associated ancestry cluster had fewer N-insertions in productive TCRs, according to a later genetic analysis. Most TCR sequences were seen in very few donors, while some public TCRs were found in many individuals. The authors suggested that the approach could potentially be extended to other disease states and immunological phenotypes. Several of the top co-occurrence clusters appeared to be linked to parvovirus B19, influenza, CMV and Epstein-Barr virus, according to a later analysis. A total of fewer than 200 TCR beta chains were listed by the study as associated with cytomegalovirus. Linkage disequilibrium might explain the correlated functional status among segregating V segments, but an unknown experimental factor could not be ruled out. The classifier was reported to diagnose cytomegalovirus status with high specificity and sensitivity in both the original cohort and the validation cohort. The presence/absence analyses assumed that sequencing depth was roughly uniform across donors, and that assumption may not be true. In vitro tests confirmed that a few of the cytomegalovirus-associated TCR beta chains recognize cytomegalovirus antigens. Assigning TCR associations to individual alleles was difficult when HLA alleles, especially DR and DQ, strongly co-occurred. In a later analysis, the rate of TCR association differed among HLA loci, with DRB1 alleles having the most associated TCRs and HLA-C alleles having the fewest.

CDR1 is given as SGHAT and CDR2 as FQNNGV, both from the germline V gene. V and J lose 6 bases and 3 bases, and a span of 18 bases separates them. The CDR3, cysteine through phenylalanine, is 15 amino acids long. The DNA shown is the 45-base CDR3, in frame from base 1. In total, roughly 670 healthy bone marrow donors made up the cohort. At the time of sampling, all cohort members were nominally healthy, though unrecorded immune exposures were likely present. The donor was CMV seronegative and was included in the group of around 320 seronegative cohort members. Each donor provided a peripheral blood sample, and peripheral blood mononuclear cells were used for TCR beta sequencing. The Qiagen DNeasy Blood Extraction Kit was used to extract genomic DNA from the blood cell samples. Preparation of the library involved the immunoSEQ multiplex PCR assay. The multiplex PCR relied on a mix of 60 forward primers for TCR Vbeta segments and 13 reverse primers for TCR Jbeta segments. The CDR3 region of rearranged TCR beta genes was amplified from genomic DNA by a multiplex PCR assay. The amplified TCR beta libraries were sequenced on the Illumina HiSeq System as 87-base-pair reads. In the authors' own workflow: A later analysis counted approximately 76 million unique TCR beta chains across the 700 or so repertoires, and some 11 million of these chains were shared by at least two donors. Raw reads were error-corrected and collapsed into unique sequences with a nearest-neighbor algorithm that merged closely related sequences to remove PCR and sequencing errors. V, D and J gene segments were assigned by aligning CDR3 sequences to IMGT reference sequences. For a sequence to be retained, at least a six-nucleotide match to both a V gene segment and a J gene segment was required. Rearrangements were classified as productive when the CDR3 lacked stop codons and remained in frame with V and J, and all other rearrangements were classified as non-productive. Following IMGT convention, CDR3 was defined as the stretch from the second conserved V-encoded cysteine up to the conserved J-encoded phenylalanine. In an earlier analysis of around 600 of the donors, sequences lacking an unambiguous match to a single V gene segment were excluded. An earlier analysis of over 450 of the donors classified V segments as functional when productive rearrangements were above 56.7% and as segregating when the standard deviation between donors was above 5%. A statistical classification framework was developed to diagnose cytomegalovirus status using the catalog of TCR beta chain sequences. A later analysis assigned V and J genes by comparing TCR nucleotide sequences with IMGT/GENE-DB human TR gene sequences. In a later analysis, CDR3 sequences and most-parsimonious VDJ recombination scenarios were assigned using the TCRdist pipeline. In a later analysis, each TCR beta chain was defined by its CDR3 amino acid sequence together with its V-gene family, and reads lacking a unique V-gene family were excluded. In a later analysis, a few hundred highly shared, low-generation-probability nucleotide sequences were removed to address suspected cross-contamination and a sequencing artifact. A later analysis calculated a clonal expansion index for each public chain from normalized within-repertoire ranks of inferred template counts. In a later analysis, generation probabilities were computed using a VDJ recombination model fitted to out-of-frame rearrangements, and the results were checked against IGoR. In a later analysis, TCR-TCR, TCR-HLA and TCR-CMV co-occurrence was scored with hypergeometric tests, and a repertoire-size bias correction was applied to TCR pairs. False discovery rates were estimated in a later analysis by permuting HLA or CMV assignments 20 times. In a later analysis, co-occurring TCRs were grouped using DBSCAN, with TCRdist sequence similarity added in when clustering inside HLA-allele-positive subsets. For co-occurrence clustering, repertoires with fewer than 30,000 or more than 120,000 public chains were excluded, along with five repertoires with anomalous nucleotide sharing. TCRdb took this table from immuneACCESS and kept in-frame rearrangements with V and J called. Such tables lack part of the clones; where checked against another copy, unresolved V genes explain under half of the gap, and the rest is unexplained. The V and J calls and clone size are taken from that table; D and trimming were inferred from the DNA. This sample lists 110,000 to 150,000 clones; roughly a tenth were detected once. The ten largest clones represent about 1.7% of the sample.

A few counts support this clone. Its target antigen remains unknown. No qualities accompany the bases; no much larger clone lies one base away. Recombination joined TRBV11-2 with TRBJ2-7; perhaps TRBD1 is the D gene, with 6 bases matching. The sequenced sample consisted of PBMCs. This receptor was taken from a male donor in good health and CMV-seronegative. CDR3 reads: CASRTYRAGNYEQYF. The nucleotide sequence reads TGTGCCAGCAGGACCTACAGGGCAGGGAACTACGAGCAGTACTTC.